Below, 8 T cell receptor beta chains from the same sample are listed, as sequenced in a study of cytomegalovirus exposure and HLA in healthy donors. The assay was immunoSEQ multiplex PCR, and TCRdb's table has in-frame clones only and misses some. The sample lists 120,000 or so clones; roughly 89% were seen once. The specimen was PBMCs. These receptors all stem from a woman under 30 in good health and CMV-seronegative.

The chain recombines TRBV4-2 with TRBJ1-4; TRBD1 matches at 9 bases. This CDR3 has 14 amino acids. After removal of 3 bases from V and 6 bases from J, the junction contained 2 bases not matched to a gene. Germline V gives CDR1 LGHNA, CDR2 YNFKEQ. The CDR3 reads CASSQGQGYEKLFF. For the CDR3, the DNA is TGTGCCAGCAGCCAGGGACAGGGTTATGAAAAACTGTTTTTT.

The chain couples TRBV19 to TRBJ2-1; TRBD1 matches at 8 bases. Germline V gene sequence: CDR1 LNHDA, CDR2 SQIVND (reference sequence). Trimming at V came to 4 bases and at J to 7 bases, leaving 6 bases not matched to a gene. The CDR3 loop spans 14 amino acids. The CDR3 sequence: CASSKGRGRNEQFF. CDR3 bases: TGTGCCAGTAGTAAGGGCAGGGGGCGGAATGAGCAGTTCTTC.

There are a few counts of this clone. The V call is TRBV5-1, the J call TRBJ2-7; perhaps TRBD2 as D (6 bases). Trimming left V 4 bases short and J 0 bases short, with 11 bases between. The CDR3 spans 14 residues. Germline V gene data show CDR1 as SGHRS and CDR2 as YFSETQ. CDR3 nucleotides: TGCGCCAGCAGCCCGCGGACTAACTCCTACGAGCAGTACTTC. Translation: CASSPRTNSYEQYF.

The chain joins TRBV2 to TRBJ2-1; no clear D gene. The CDR3 consists of 14 residues. Germline loops: CDR1 SNHLY, CDR2 FYNNEI. V was clipped by 3 bases and J by 4 bases, with 10 bases between them. The CDR3 sequence is CASSDDTGYNEQFF. CDR3 DNA: TGTGCCAGCAGTGACGACACTGGATACAATGAGCAGTTCTTC. Based on the CDR3 plus reference TRBV2 and TRBJ2-1, the full variable domain is EPEVTQTPSHQVTQMGQEVILRCVPISNHLYFYWYRQILGQKVEFLVSFYNNEISEKSEIFDDQFSVERPDGSNFTLKIRSTKLEDSAMYFCASSDDTGYNEQFFGPGTRLTVL.

This sequence joins TRBV6-5 and TRBJ1-4; 9 bases line up with TRBD1. Germline V CDR1 and CDR2: MNHEY, SVGAGI. The CDR3 contains 14 residues. V gave up 6 bases and J gave up 7 bases; unmatched junction bases: 6. This CDR3 is CASSRTGGGEKLFF. Written as DNA, the CDR3 is TGTGCCAGCAGCCGCACAGGGGGCGGTGAAAAACTGTTTTTT.

The CDR3 DNA reads as TGTGCCAGCTCACCCGGGGTGAATCAGCCCCAGCATTTT. Amino acids: CASSPGVNQPQHF. This sequence joins TRBV18 and TRBJ1-5; D call uncertain. Germline V gene lookup returns CDR1 KGHSH and CDR2 LQKENI. V was clipped by 3 bases and J by 4 bases, with 7 bases between them. This CDR3 is 13 amino acids long.

The genes are TRBV18 and TRBJ1-1, with 7 bases that match TRBD1. The CDR3 extends over 16 amino acids. Germline V lookup: CDR1 KGHSH, CDR2 LQKENI. The trim removed 3 bases at V and 2 bases at J, leaving 9 bases unmatched. This CDR3 is CASSPQQGWTNTEAFF. CDR3 nucleotides: TGTGCCAGCTCACCGCAACAGGGGTGGACTAACACTGAAGCTTTCTTT.

The rearrangement uses TRBV6-5 and TRBJ2-3; D not certain. This CDR3 comprises 15 residues. V lost 6 bases, J lost 0 bases, and 13 bases lay in between. Germline V CDR1 and CDR2: MNHEY, SVGAGI. The DNA for the CDR3 is TGTGCCAGCAGGAACATACCTTCTAGCACAGATACGCAGTATTTT. Its translation is CASRNIPSSTDTQYF.